Given below is one TCR beta chain in context. The source of the sample is a study of shared clonotypes between healthy human individuals. TCRdb's table, derived via immunoSEQ multiplex PCR, lists solely in-frame clones and lacks some. The profile shows roughly 1,600,000 clones, roughly 98.5% of them singletons. The sequenced material came from naive CD4+ T cells sorted from blood. Indicated subset: CD45RA+ positively selected. This clonotype was sampled from a young man in good health.

The CDR3: CASSQEGRIDPAFF. The CDR3 DNA reads as TGTGCCAGCAGCCAAGAGGGACGGATCGATCCGGCTTTCTTT. This sequence joins TRBV4-2 and TRBJ1-1; D possibly corresponds to TRBD1 (5 bases). Trimming removed 0 bases from V and 11 bases from J, with 16 bases in between. Germline V gene lookup returns CDR1 LGHNA and CDR2 YNFKEQ. The CDR3 loop spans 14 amino acids.